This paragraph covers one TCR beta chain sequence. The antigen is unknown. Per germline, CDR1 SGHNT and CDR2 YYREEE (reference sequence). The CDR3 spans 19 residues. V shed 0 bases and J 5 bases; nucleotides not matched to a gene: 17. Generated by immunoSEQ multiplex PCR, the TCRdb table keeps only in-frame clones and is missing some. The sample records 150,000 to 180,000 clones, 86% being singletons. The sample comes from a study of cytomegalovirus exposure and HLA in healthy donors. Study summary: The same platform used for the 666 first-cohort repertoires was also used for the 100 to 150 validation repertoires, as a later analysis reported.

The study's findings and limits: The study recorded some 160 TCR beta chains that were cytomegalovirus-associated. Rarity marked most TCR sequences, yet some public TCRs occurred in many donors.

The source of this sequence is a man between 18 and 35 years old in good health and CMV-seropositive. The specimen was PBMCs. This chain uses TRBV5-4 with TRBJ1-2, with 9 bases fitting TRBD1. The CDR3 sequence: CASSLAGQGRGGVLYGYTF. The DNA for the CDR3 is TGTGCCAGCAGCTTGGCGGGACAGGGCCGCGGGGGGGTTTTATATGGCTACACCTTC.